The T cell receptor (beta chain) described here comes from a study of PD-1 blockade in classical Hodgkin lymphoma. Findings of the study overall: Reported findings placed baseline TCR diversity lower in newly diagnosed patients (compared with healthy donors).

The data were produced by immunoSEQ multiplex PCR, yet TCRdb's version contains in-frame clones alone and is incomplete. The table shows around 30,000 clones, with more than 80% occurring only once. Time point: newly diagnosed, previously untreated cHL patient sample. Magnetic negative selection was used to purify CD4+ T cells from thawed PBMCs. Germline lookup yields CDR1 SGHTA and CDR2 FQGNSA. This CDR3 comprises 11 residues. Trimming pared 4 bases from V and 7 bases from J, leaving 8 bases between. Points on this clone: Its antigen is not identified.

The specimen sequenced was CD4+ T cells from blood. The clonotype comes from a human donor with classical Hodgkin lymphoma. The chain combines TRBV7-2 with TRBJ2-7; D gene ambiguous. The CDR3 nucleotides are TGTGCCAGCAGCTCGACCAGGGAGCAGTACTTC. Translating gives CASSSTREQYF. Drawing the rest from reference TRBV7-2 and TRBJ2-7, the complete variable domain is GAGVSQSPSNKVTEKGKDVELRCDPISGHTALYWYRQSLGQGLEFLIYFQGNSAPDKSGLPSDRFSAERTGGSVSTLTIQRTQQEDSAVYLCASSSTREQYFGPGTRLTVT.